This T cell receptor (beta chain) was profiled in a study of circulating tumor DNA in untreated peripheral T-cell lymphoma. Assay used: immunoSEQ multiplex PCR; TCRdb lists only in-frame clones, some missing. The sample lists some 10,000 clones; around 74% were seen once. V lost 2 bases, J lost 2 bases, and 13 bases lay in between. Per the germline V gene, CDR1 is MDHEN and CDR2 is SYDVKM. This CDR3 contains 15 residues. This tumor tissue came from a pretreatment baseline collection. This chain joins TRBV28 and TRBJ2-7; no clear D gene. The sample was tumor tissue. The TCR comes from a human donor with peripheral T-cell lymphoma. CDR3 nucleotide sequence: TGTGCCAGCAGTTTACGGGTCGACACAACCTACGAGCAGTACTTC. This translates into CASSLRVDTTYEQYF.